This TCR beta chain was found in a study of blood T cell repertoires in COVID-19. Overall study: The analysed material was cDNA or gDNA that came from T cells, B-cell-depleted T cells, or PBMCs.

Germline CDR1 reads MNHEY; CDR2 reads SVGEGT. Trimming left V 0 bases short and J 7 bases short, with 10 bases between. CDR3 length equals 13 residues. Method: immunoSEQ multiplex PCR; TCRdb's copy keeps in-frame clones and lacks some. This table has about 310,000 clones, about 87% appearing once. Participant-given clinical history determined each cohort assignment. The receptor was derived from a woman between 18 and 30 years old who had recovered from COVID-19. The sample consisted of PBMCs or T cells enriched from blood (not recorded which). J is TRBJ2-7 and V is TRBV6-2 or TRBV6-3; maybe TRBD2 (6 bases). CDR3 sequence: CASSYSPEGEQYF. For the CDR3, the DNA is TGTGCCAGCAGTTACTCCCCGGAGGGAGAGCAGTACTTC.